This TCR beta chain was recorded in a study of T cells after yellow fever vaccination. Study results and caveats: At about 97% for CD4 and approximately 88% for CD8, most primary-vaccination clones showed up again after the booster.

To note about this clonotype: Its antigen is not known.

TCRdb independently ran MiXCR on the 5' RACE reads; one entry per CDR3 protein. In the table there are about 630,000 distinct CDR3 sequences, over 9% of which are singletons. V lost 6 bases to trimming and J lost 0 bases; unmatched junction nucleotides: 12. This CDR3 is 17 amino acids long. The germline CDR1 and CDR2 sequences are KGHSH and LQKENI. The starting material was PBMCs, obtained on the day of the yellow fever booster vaccination. The rearrangement joins TRBV18 to TRBJ2-7; 9 positions agree with TRBD1. This clonotype was obtained from a man aged 25-40 years who received the YFV17D yellow fever vaccine. CDR3 sequence reads: CASSRGTGRGSSYEQYF. In DNA, the CDR3 is TGTGCCAGCTCCCGCGGGACAGGGAGAGGGTCCTCCTACGAGCAGTACTTC. Variable domain in full (rest from reference TRBV18 and TRBJ2-7): NAGVMQNPRHLVRRRGQEARLRCSPMKGHSHVYWYRQLPEEGLKFMVYLQKENIIDESGMPKERFSAEFPKEGPSILRIQQVVRGDSAAYFCASSRGTGRGSSYEQYFGPGTRLTVT.